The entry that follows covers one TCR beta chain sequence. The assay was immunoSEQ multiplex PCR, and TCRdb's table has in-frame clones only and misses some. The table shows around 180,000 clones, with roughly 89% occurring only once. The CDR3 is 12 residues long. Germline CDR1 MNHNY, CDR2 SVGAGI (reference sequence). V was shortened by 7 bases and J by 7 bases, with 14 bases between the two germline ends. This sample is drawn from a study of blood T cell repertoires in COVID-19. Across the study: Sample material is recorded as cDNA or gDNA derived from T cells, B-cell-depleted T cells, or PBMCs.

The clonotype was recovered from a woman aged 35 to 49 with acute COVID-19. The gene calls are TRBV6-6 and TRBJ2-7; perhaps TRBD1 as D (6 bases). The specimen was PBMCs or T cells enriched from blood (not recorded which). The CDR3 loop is CASTYEGEEQYF. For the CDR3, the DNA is TGTGCCAGCACCTACGAGGGGGAAGAGCAGTACTTC.